Below, 25 T cell receptor beta chains from the same sample are listed, as sequenced in a study of blood T cell repertoires in COVID-19 (dated by TCRdb to 2018 to 2020). Receptor libraries were prepared by the immunoSEQ multiplex PCR assay. TCRdb stores this immuneACCESS table with in-frame sequences only. Part of the clones is absent; in the studies checked, under half of the shortfall reflects unresolved V genes, and no reason is known for the rest. The sample data list around 200,000 clones, and more than 70% of these were observed just once. The ten largest clones represent about 6% of the sample. The source material was PBMCs or T cells enriched from blood (not recorded which). These receptors came from a man aged 35 to 55 with acute COVID-19.

The genes are TRBV6-5 and TRBJ2-3, with D perhaps TRBD1 (5 bases). Per the germline V gene, CDR1 is MNHEY and CDR2 is SVGAGI. V lost 8 bases and J 0 bases, leaving 15 bases between the germline ends. The CDR3 is 15 residues long. The DNA for the CDR3 is TGTGCCAGCGCCGATCAGGGTCTTAGCACAGATACGCAGTATTTT. It is translated as CASADQGLSTDTQYF.

The J gene is TRBJ2-5, the V gene TRBV29-1; TRBD1 matches at 7 bases. Germline V gene sequence: CDR1 SQVTM, CDR2 ANQGSEA. V gave up 8 bases and J gave up 5 bases; unmatched junction bases: 8. CDR3 size: 12 residues. CDR3 sequence reads: CSCYGQEETQYF. The CDR3 coding sequence is TGCAGCTGCTACGGACAGGAGGAGACCCAGTACTTC.

In regard to this clone: Its ends do not fully match the called genes, so a read error is possible. The J gene is TRBJ1-2, the V gene TRBV2; tentative D call: TRBD1 (5 bases). This CDR3 is built from 11 residues. Per germline, CDR1 SNHLY and CDR2 FYNNEI. CDR3 sequence: CASRENGAGSF. The CDR3 DNA sequence: TGTGCCAGCAGGGAAAATGGGGCAGGAAGCTTC.

This clone was counted at least ten times. The rearrangement joins TRBV7-9 to TRBJ1-2; 8 nucleotides align to TRBD1. Trimming at V came to 3 bases and at J to 4 bases, leaving 10 bases not matched to a gene. Germline V gives CDR1 SEHNR, CDR2 FQNEAQ (reference sequence). The CDR3 is 16 amino acids. The CDR3 region is CASSLFSGGGTYGYTF. CDR3 DNA: TGTGCCAGCAGCTTGTTCTCAGGGGGCGGTACCTATGGCTACACCTTC.

The chain's CDR3 is CAWTRGSNSPLHF. In DNA, the CDR3 is TGTGCCTGGACAAGGGGTTCGAATTCACCCCTCCACTTT. The chain joins TRBV30 to TRBJ1-6; the D gene is possibly TRBD1 (5 bases). This CDR3 is built from 13 residues. The germline V gene has CDR1 GTSNPN and CDR2 SVGIG (reference sequence). Trimming pared 4 bases from V and 7 bases from J, leaving 11 bases between.

The genes are TRBV2 and TRBJ1-5; 7 nucleotides align to TRBD1. The ends lost 6 bases at V and 3 bases at J; junction bases unmatched: 5. The V gene's germline CDR1 is SNHLY and CDR2 FYNNEI. The CDR3 extends over 14 amino acids. DNA of the CDR3: TGTGCCAGCAGCGGAGGGACAGACAATCAGCCCCAGCATTTT. This encodes CASSGGTDNQPQHF.

This sequence joins TRBV15 and TRBJ1-3, with TRBD1 matching 8 bases. Germline V gene sequence: CDR1 LNHNV, CDR2 YYDKDF (reference sequence). The CDR3 has 14 residues. V lost 3 bases and J lost 3; bases outside the gene matches: 1. In nucleotides, the CDR3 is TGTGCCACCAGCAGCGACAGGGGTGGAAACACCATATATTTT. Translated, it gives CATSSDRGGNTIYF.

This CDR3 reads CASSSQTGLDTEAFF. The CDR3 DNA is TGTGCCAGCAGCTCGCAGACAGGGTTGGACACTGAAGCTTTCTTT. The V and J genes are TRBV7-2 and TRBJ1-1, with TRBD1 matching 7 bases. This CDR3 is 15 amino acids long. J was trimmed by 3 bases and V by 4 bases; bases with no gene match: 8. CDR1 SGHTA and CDR2 FQGNSA come from the germline V gene.

V is TRBV6-5 and J is TRBJ2-2; 7 positions agree with TRBD1. The V and J ends lost 5 bases and 0 bases, in that order; junction bases with no gene match: 3. Germline V gives CDR1 MNHEY, CDR2 SVGAGI. There are 15 residues in the CDR3. CDR3 region: CASSLDRTNTGELFF. Written as DNA, the CDR3 is TGTGCCAGCAGTCTGGACAGGACGAACACCGGGGAGCTGTTTTTT.

The chain employs TRBV28 and TRBJ2-5; a possible D gene is TRBD2 (6 bases). V lost 4 bases to trimming and J lost 11 bases, with 8 bases between them. This CDR3 is 10 amino acids long. CDR1 is MDHEN, CDR2 SYDVKM, per germline. The DNA for the CDR3 is TGTGCCAGCAGTTCGGGAGTTCAGTACTTC. Amino acids: CASSSGVQYF.

The chain couples TRBV6-2 or TRBV6-3 to TRBJ2-3; D is perhaps TRBD2 (5 bases). The CDR3 consists of 14 residues. The ends were cut back, 2 bases at V and 0 bases at J, with 6 bases in the middle. Germline CDR1 and CDR2: MNHEY and SVGEGT. CDR3 protein: CASSYPGSTDTQYF. In DNA form, the CDR3 reads TGTGCCAGCAGTTACCCGGGGAGCACAGATACGCAGTATTTT.

The chain carries TRBV29-1 and TRBJ2-3, with D tentatively TRBD2 (6 bases). The CDR3 contains 16 residues. V was trimmed by 5 bases and J by 3 bases, leaving 21 bases between them. The V gene's germline CDR1 is SQVTM and CDR2 ANQGSEA. The DNA for the CDR3 is TGCAGCGTTACCGGTCCCACGGGGAGGAAGACAGATACGCAGTATTTT. This codes for CSVTGPTGRKTDTQYF.

This rearrangement joins TRBV6-4 to TRBJ2-1; TRBD2 might be the D (6 bases). V lost 8 bases, J lost 8 bases, and 19 bases lay in between. This CDR3 is built from 14 residues. CDR1 is MRHNA, CDR2 SNTAGT, per germline. Written as DNA, the CDR3 is TGTGCCAGCTCTAGCGAAGGTACTGTCGATGAGCAGTTCTTC. Translated: CASSSEGTVDEQFF.

The J gene is TRBJ2-4, the V gene TRBV7-2, with TRBD1 as a possible D gene (5 bases). Deletions cut 2 bases from V and 3 bases from J, with 14 bases between. Germline V gene data show CDR1 as SGHTA and CDR2 as FQGNSA. This CDR3 spans 16 amino acids. CDR3 coding DNA: TGTGCCAGCAGCTTAATCAGGGAAGGGGTCAAAAACATTCAGTACTTC. This codes for CASSLIREGVKNIQYF.

The gene calls are TRBV2 and TRBJ2-1; no definite D call. Trimming removed 2 bases from V and 6 bases from J, with 5 bases in between. Looked up from germline, CDR1 is SNHLY and CDR2 is FYNNEI. This CDR3 region has 12 residues. CDR3 bases: TGTGCCAGCAGTGAAACTCCCAATGAGCAGTTCTTC. This gives the protein CASSETPNEQFF.

On this clone: At the DNA level, this CDR3 is encoded by other sequences in the same sample as well. The chain is built from TRBV2 and TRBJ1-6; TRBD1 aligns across 9 bases. After removal of 2 bases from V and 6 bases from J, the junction contained 2 bases not matched to a gene. The CDR3 is made up of 15 amino acids. Germline lookup yields CDR1 SNHLY and CDR2 FYNNEI. CDR3 nucleotides: TGTGCCAGCAGTGAATTGGACAGGGGTAATTCACCCCTCCACTTT. Its protein product is CASSELDRGNSPLHF.

The V call is TRBV5-1, the J call TRBJ2-3, with D perhaps matching TRBD1 (7 bases). This CDR3 region has 15 residues. V shed 5 bases and J shed 1 base, with 14 bases lying between them. The germline gives CDR1 SGHRS, CDR2 YFSETQ. The CDR3 reads CASRFGGTGTDTQYF. CDR3 DNA: TGCGCCAGCAGATTTGGAGGGACAGGCACAGATACGCAGTATTTT.

This chain uses TRBV10-3 with TRBJ2-2; D uncertain. The germline gives CDR1 ENHRY, CDR2 SYGVKD. This CDR3 has 14 amino acids. Between the trimmed V and J ends, which lost 6 bases and 1 base, there was a span of 9 bases. The CDR3 reads CAIREDWNTGELFF. CDR3 nucleotides: TGTGCCATCAGGGAAGACTGGAACACCGGGGAGCTGTTTTTT.

This clone was observed a single time. CDR3 in DNA: TGCGCCAGCAGCCAAGCAGCGGGAGGGTACGAGCAGTACTTC. This translates into CASSQAAGGYEQYF. The chain is built from TRBV4-1 and TRBJ2-7; 10 bases line up with TRBD2. Germline V lookup: CDR1 MGHRA, CDR2 YSYEKL. This CDR3 spans 14 amino acids. V shed 1 base and J 4 bases; nucleotides not matched to a gene: 1.

In nucleotides, the CDR3 is TGTGCCAGTAGTATATCCCGGAGGGAGAACACTGAAGCTTTCTTT. Translation gives CASSISRRENTEAFF. The chain links TRBV19 to TRBJ1-1; D gene uncertain. The germline V gene encodes CDR1 LNHDA and CDR2 SQIVND (reference sequence). Trimming stripped 2 bases from V and 1 base from J, with 11 bases between. The CDR3 sequence is 15 residues long.

V usage is TRBV28 and J usage is TRBJ2-1, with TRBD2 identical over 14 bases. Per germline, CDR1 MDHEN and CDR2 SYDVKM. CDR3 length: 16 amino acids. V lost 3 bases and J lost 6; bases outside the gene matches: 4. The CDR3 nucleotides are TGTGCCAGCAGTTTTCCGGGACTAGCGGGAGTCAATGAGCAGTTCTTC. It translates to CASSFPGLAGVNEQFF.

V and J are TRBV28 and TRBJ1-2; 7 bases agree with TRBD1. The CDR3 is made up of 16 amino acids. Germline values: CDR1 MDHEN, CDR2 SYDVKM. Unmatched junction bases numbered 11, after V lost 3 bases and J lost 4 bases. CDR3 in DNA: TGTGCCAGCAGTTTTTTAGTGAGGGGGCTAGGCTATGGCTACACCTTC. It translates to CASSFLVRGLGYGYTF.

The chain links TRBV5-1 to TRBJ2-7; 16 bases align to TRBD2. Germline V gene data show CDR1 as SGHRS and CDR2 as YFSETQ. V trimming: 4 bases; J trimming: 3 bases; junction bases outside the gene matches: 7. This CDR3 is 17 amino acids long. DNA of the CDR3: TGCGCCAGCAGCCACGGGACTAGCGGGAGGGCCGGCTACGAGCAGTACTTC. Translation: CASSHGTSGRAGYEQYF.

The chain recombines TRBV5-6 with TRBJ2-7, with 8 bases that match TRBD2. The V gene end was trimmed by 4 bases and the J gene end by 3 bases; junction bases not matched to a gene: 3. Per germline, CDR1 SGHDT and CDR2 YYEEEE. The CDR3 has 13 residues. The chain's CDR3 is CASSPSGSYEQYF. The CDR3, as DNA: TGTGCCAGCAGCCCCAGCGGGAGCTACGAGCAGTACTTC.

This clone has just one count. The CDR3 region has the DNA TGTGCCAGCAGTGAACCGGGACTAGGCTACGAGCAGTACTTC. Translated, it gives CASSEPGLGYEQYF. The rearrangement uses TRBV6-1 and TRBJ2-7, with 8 bases aligning to TRBD2. The CDR3 extends over 14 amino acids. Germline loops: CDR1 MNHNS, CDR2 SASEGT. V shed 2 bases and J 3 bases; nucleotides not matched to a gene: 3.